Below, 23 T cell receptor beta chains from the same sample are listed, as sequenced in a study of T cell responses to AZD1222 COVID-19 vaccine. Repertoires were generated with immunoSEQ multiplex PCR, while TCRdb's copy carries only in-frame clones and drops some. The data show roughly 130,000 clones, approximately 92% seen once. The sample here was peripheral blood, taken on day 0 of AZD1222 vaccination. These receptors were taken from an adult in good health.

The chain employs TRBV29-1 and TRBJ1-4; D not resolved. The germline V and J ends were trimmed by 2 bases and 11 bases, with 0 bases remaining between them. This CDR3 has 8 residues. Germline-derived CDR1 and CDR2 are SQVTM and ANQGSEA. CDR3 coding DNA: TGCAGCGTTGAAAAACTGTTTTTT. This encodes CSVEKLFF.

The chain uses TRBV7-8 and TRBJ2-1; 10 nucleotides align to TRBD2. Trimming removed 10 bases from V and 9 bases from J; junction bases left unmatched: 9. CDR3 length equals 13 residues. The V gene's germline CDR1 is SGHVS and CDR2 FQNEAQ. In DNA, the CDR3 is TGTGCCACCGTAGCGGGGGGAGTCTTTGAGCAGTTCTTC. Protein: CATVAGGVFEQFF.

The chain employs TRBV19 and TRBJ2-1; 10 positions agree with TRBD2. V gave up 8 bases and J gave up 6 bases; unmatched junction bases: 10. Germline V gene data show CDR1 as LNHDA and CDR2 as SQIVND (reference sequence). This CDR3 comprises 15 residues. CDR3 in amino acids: CASSHSGGARNEQFF. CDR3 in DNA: TGTGCCAGTTCCCACAGCGGGGGGGCTCGCAATGAGCAGTTCTTC.

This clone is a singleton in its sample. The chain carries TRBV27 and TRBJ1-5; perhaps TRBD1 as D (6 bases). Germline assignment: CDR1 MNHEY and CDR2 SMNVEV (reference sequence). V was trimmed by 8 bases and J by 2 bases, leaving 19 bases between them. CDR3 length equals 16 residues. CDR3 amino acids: CASSKHGAGGNQPQHF. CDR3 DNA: TGTGCCAGCTCCAAACACGGGGCAGGGGGCAATCAGCCCCAGCATTTT.

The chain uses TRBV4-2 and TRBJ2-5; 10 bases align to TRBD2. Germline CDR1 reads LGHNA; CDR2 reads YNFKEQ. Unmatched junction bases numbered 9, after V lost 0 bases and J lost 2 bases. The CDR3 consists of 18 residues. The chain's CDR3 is CASSQETSGLRRQETQYF. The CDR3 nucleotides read TGTGCCAGCAGCCAAGAGACTAGCGGGCTCAGAAGGCAAGAGACCCAGTACTTC.

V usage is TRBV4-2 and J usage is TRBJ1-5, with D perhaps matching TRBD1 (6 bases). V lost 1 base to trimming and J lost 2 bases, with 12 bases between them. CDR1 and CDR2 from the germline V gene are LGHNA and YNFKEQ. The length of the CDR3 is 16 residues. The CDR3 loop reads CASSQGYRVRNQPQHF. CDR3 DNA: TGTGCCAGCAGCCAAGGATACAGGGTCCGCAATCAGCCCCAGCATTTT.

CDR3 in DNA: TGTGCCAGCAGTTACATACAGGGTGGTGCAATGCAGTATTTT. Encoded protein: CASSYIQGGAMQYF. The chain links TRBV28 to TRBJ2-3, with a tentative D call TRBD1 (6 bases). V lost 4 bases and J lost 11, with 19 bases in between. Germline V gives CDR1 MDHEN, CDR2 SYDVKM. The CDR3 is made up of 14 amino acids.

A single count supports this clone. CDR3 amino acids: CASSLIPRDGYTF. CDR3 nucleotide sequence: TGTGCCAGCAGTTTAATCCCTCGAGATGGCTACACCTTC. The rearrangement uses TRBV12-3 or TRBV12-4 and TRBJ1-2; no firm D call. The CDR3 length is 13 residues. With 2 bases removed from V and 6 bases from J, the gap between germline ends came to 10 bases.

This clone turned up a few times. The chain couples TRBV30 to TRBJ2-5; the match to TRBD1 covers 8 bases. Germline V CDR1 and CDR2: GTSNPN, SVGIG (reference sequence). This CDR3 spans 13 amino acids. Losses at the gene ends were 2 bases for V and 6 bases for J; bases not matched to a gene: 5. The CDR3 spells CAWSNRGEKTQYF. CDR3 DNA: TGTGCCTGGAGTAACAGGGGGGAAAAGACCCAGTACTTC.

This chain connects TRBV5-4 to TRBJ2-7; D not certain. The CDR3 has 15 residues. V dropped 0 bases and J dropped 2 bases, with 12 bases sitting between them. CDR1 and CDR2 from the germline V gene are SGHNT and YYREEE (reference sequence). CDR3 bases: TGTGCCAGCAGCTTGGCAGTCCACCACACCTACGAGCAGTACTTC. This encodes CASSLAVHHTYEQYF.

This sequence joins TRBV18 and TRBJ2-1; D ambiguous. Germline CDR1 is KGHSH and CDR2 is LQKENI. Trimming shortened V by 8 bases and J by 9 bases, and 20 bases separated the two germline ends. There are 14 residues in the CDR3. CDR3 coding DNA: TGTGCCAGCGTCAAATCCCTAGGCCGGACTGAGCAGTTCTTC. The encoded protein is CASVKSLGRTEQFF. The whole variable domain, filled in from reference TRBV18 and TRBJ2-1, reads NAGVMQNPRHLVRRRGQEARLRCSPMKGHSHVYWYRQLPEEGLKFMVYLQKENIIDESGMPKERFSAEFPKEGPSILRIQQVVRGDSAAYFCASVKSLGRTEQFFGPGTRLTVL.

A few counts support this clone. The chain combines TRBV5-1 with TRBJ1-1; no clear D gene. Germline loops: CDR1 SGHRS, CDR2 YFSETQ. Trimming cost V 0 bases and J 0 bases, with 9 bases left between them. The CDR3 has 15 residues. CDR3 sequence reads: CASSLVQAMNTEAFF. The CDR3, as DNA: TGCGCCAGCAGCTTGGTGCAGGCTATGAACACTGAAGCTTTCTTT.

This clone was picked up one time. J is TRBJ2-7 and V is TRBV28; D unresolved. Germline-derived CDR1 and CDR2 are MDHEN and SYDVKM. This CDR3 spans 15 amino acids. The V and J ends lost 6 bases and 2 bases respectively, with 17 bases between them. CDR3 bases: TGTGCCAGCAGCTTCGACGCCAACTCCCCCTACGAGCAGTACTTC. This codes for CASSFDANSPYEQYF. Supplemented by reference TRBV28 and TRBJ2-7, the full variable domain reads DVKVTQSSRYLVKRTGEKVFLECVQDMDHENMFWYRQDPGLGLRLIYFSYDVKMKEKGDIPEGYSVSREKKERFSLILESASTNQTSMYLCASSFDANSPYEQYFGPGTRLTVT.

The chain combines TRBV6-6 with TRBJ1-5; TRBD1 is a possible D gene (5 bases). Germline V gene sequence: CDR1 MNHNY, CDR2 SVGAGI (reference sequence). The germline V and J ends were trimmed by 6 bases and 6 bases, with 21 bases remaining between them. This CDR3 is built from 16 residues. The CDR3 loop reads CASSPFMRGAGQPQHF. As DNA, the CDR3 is TGTGCCAGCAGCCCCTTTATGCGAGGGGCTGGTCAGCCCCAGCATTTT.

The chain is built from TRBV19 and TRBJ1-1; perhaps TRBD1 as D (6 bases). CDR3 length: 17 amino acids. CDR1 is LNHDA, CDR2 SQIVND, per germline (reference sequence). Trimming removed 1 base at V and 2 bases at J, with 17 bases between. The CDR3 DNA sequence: TGTGCCAGTAGTATAGTCGGCAGGGGTTCCATTAACACTGAAGCTTTCTTT. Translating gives CASSIVGRGSINTEAFF.

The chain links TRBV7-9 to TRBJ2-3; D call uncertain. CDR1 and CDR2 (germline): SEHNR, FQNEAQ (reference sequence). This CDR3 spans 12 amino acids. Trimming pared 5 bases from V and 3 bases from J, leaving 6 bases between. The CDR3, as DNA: TGTGCCAGCAGCCTACGGACAGATACGCAGTATTTT. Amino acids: CASSLRTDTQYF.

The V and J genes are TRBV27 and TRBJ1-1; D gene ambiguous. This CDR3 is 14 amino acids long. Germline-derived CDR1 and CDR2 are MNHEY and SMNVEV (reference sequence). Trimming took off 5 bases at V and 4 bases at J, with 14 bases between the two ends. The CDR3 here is CASSALGSGTEAFF. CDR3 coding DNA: TGTGCCAGCAGTGCCCTGGGTAGTGGCACTGAAGCTTTCTTT.

CDR3 DNA: TGCGCCAGCAGCTTGGAGGGCAGGGCGTTCGGGGGCTACACCTTC. It specifies CASSLEGRAFGGYTF. V usage is TRBV5-1 and J usage is TRBJ1-2; tentatively, D is TRBD1 (5 bases). From germline, CDR1 is SGHRS and CDR2 YFSETQ. V lost 0 bases and J 8 bases, leaving 17 bases between the germline ends. This CDR3 contains 15 residues. Full variable domain (rest looked up from reference TRBV5-1 and TRBJ1-2): KAGVTQTPRYLIKTRGQQVTLSCSPISGHRSVSWYQQTPGQGLQFLFEYFSETQRNKGNFPGRFSGRQFSNSRSEMNVSTLELGDSALYLCASSLEGRAFGGYTFGSGTRLTVV.

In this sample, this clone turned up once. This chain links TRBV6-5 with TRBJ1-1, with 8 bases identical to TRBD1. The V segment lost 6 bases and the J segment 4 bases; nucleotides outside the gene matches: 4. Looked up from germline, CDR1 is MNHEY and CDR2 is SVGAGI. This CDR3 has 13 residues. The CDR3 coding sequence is TGTGCCAGCAGACAGGACAGGGTCACTGAAGCTTTCTTT. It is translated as CASRQDRVTEAFF.

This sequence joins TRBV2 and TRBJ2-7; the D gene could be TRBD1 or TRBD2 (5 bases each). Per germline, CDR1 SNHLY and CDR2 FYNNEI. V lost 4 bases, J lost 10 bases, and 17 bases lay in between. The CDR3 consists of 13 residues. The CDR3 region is CASSANRDDVQYF. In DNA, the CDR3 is TGTGCCAGCAGTGCGAACCGGGACGATGTACAGTACTTC. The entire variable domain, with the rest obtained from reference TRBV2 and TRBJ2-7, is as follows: EPEVTQTPSHQVTQMGQEVILRCVPISNHLYFYWYRQILGQKVEFLVSFYNNEISEKSEIFDDQFSVERPDGSNFTLKIRSTKLEDSAMYFCASSANRDDVQYFGPGTRLTVT.

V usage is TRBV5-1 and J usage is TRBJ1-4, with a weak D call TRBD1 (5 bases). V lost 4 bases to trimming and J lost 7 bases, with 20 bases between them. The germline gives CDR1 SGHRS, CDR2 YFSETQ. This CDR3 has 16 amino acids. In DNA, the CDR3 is TGCGCCAGCAGCGCAGACTCCGGGACTTACAGTGAAAAACTGTTTTTT. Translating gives CASSADSGTYSEKLFF.

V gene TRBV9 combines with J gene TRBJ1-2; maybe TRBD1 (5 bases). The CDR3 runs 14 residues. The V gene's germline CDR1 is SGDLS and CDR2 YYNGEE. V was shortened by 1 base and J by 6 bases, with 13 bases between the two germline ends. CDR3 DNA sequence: TGTGCCAGCAGCGTAAGAGGGGCACACCATGGCTACACCTTC. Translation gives CASSVRGAHHGYTF.

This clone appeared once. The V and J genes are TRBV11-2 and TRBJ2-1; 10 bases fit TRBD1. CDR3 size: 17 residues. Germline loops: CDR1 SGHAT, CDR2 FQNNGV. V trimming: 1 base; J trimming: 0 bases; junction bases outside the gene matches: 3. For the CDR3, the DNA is TGTGCCAGCAGCTTAGTAAGGACAGGGGGCTCCTACAATGAGCAGTTCTTC. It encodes CASSLVRTGGSYNEQFF.